The 31 T cell receptor beta chains presented below share a single source sample, sequenced in a study of blood T cells in healthy people across ages. Together with a sample-barcoded 5' primer, a J-beta primer mix was included in a second PCR lasting about 7 to 11 cycles. Each CDR3 protein gets one entry after TCRdb re-called the 5' RACE reads with MiXCR. The sample yields approximately 800,000 distinct CDR3 sequences, approximately 35% seen once. What was sequenced was blood. All receptors derive from a man aged 18-30 years in good health.

This chain connects TRBV11-1 to TRBJ1-5; TRBD1 aligns across 7 bases. Trimming removed 5 bases from V and 3 bases from J; junction bases left unmatched: 4. Germline V gene lookup returns CDR1 SGHAT and CDR2 FQDESV (reference sequence). CDR3 size: 14 residues. Written as DNA, the CDR3 is TGTGCCAGCAGCCTGGGACAGAACAATCAGCCCCAGCATTTT. This translates into CASSLGQNNQPQHF.

The V gene is TRBV28, the J gene TRBJ1-6; 9 bases align to TRBD1. Germline assignment: CDR1 MDHEN and CDR2 SYDVKM. With V trimmed by 8 bases and J by 1 base, 3 bases remained unmatched. CDR3 size: 15 residues. This CDR3 is CASRQGGSYNSPLHF. CDR3 coding DNA: TGTGCCAGCCGACAGGGGGGTTCCTATAATTCACCCCTCCACTTT.

The table lists this clonotype with a few counts. The chain is built from TRBV13 and TRBJ2-2; 9 nucleotides align to TRBD2. Trimming took 5 bases from V and 5 from J; bases not matched to a gene: 9. The CDR3 is made up of 16 amino acids. CDR1 is PRHDT, CDR2 FYEKMQ, per germline (reference sequence). In DNA, the CDR3 is TGTGCCAGCAGCACGCCGGGACTAGCAGTAACCGGGGAGCTGTTTTTT. It translates to CASSTPGLAVTGELFF.

This clonotype showed up just a few times. The gene calls are TRBV4-1 and TRBJ2-5; a weak D match, TRBD1 (6 bases). In germline, CDR1 is MGHRA, CDR2 YSYEKL. Trimming stripped 3 bases from V and 1 base from J, with 15 bases between. The CDR3 consists of 16 residues. In nucleotides, the CDR3 is TGCGCCAGCAGCCAGACAGGATGGGTGAGCCAAGAGACCCAGTACTTC. This encodes CASSQTGWVSQETQYF.

Concerning this clonotype: Since a much larger clone is just one base distant, this may be a read error. This chain uses TRBV20-1 with TRBJ2-1; TRBD2 agrees at 9 bases. The ends lost 5 bases at V and 6 bases at J; junction bases unmatched: 17. Per germline, CDR1 DFQATT and CDR2 SNEGSKA (reference sequence). CDR3 length equals 17 residues. The CDR3 loop reads CSAVGSRAGGRLNEQFF. CDR3 coding DNA: TGCAGTGCTGTGGGGAGTCGAGCGGGGGGACGGCTCAATGAGCAGTTCTTC.

This chain connects TRBV5-1 to TRBJ1-4; TRBD1 matches at 8 bases. This CDR3 comprises 15 residues. Germline V gives CDR1 SGHRS, CDR2 YFSETQ. The trim removed 2 bases at V and 3 bases at J, leaving 3 bases unmatched. The CDR3 DNA is TGCGCCAGCAGCTTTGGCAGGGGGCCTAATGAAAAACTGTTTTTT. The encoded protein is CASSFGRGPNEKLFF. The full variable domain, rest sourced from reference TRBV5-1 and TRBJ1-4, is KAGVTQTPRYLIKTRGQQVTLSCSPISGHRSVSWYQQTPGQGLQFLFEYFSETQRNKGNFPGRFSGRQFSNSRSEMNVSTLELGDSALYLCASSFGRGPNEKLFFGSGTQLSVL.

CDR3 amino acids: CASSPLGQVNTEAFF. Here the CDR3 DNA reads TGTGCCAGCTCACCTTTGGGACAGGTGAACACTGAAGCTTTCTTT. The V gene is TRBV18, the J gene TRBJ1-1; 8 positions agree with TRBD1. The germline gives CDR1 KGHSH, CDR2 LQKENI. The CDR3 sequence is 15 residues long. V lost 3 bases to trimming and J lost 0 bases; unmatched junction nucleotides: 3.

The sample holds a few counts of this clonotype. This chain links TRBV7-2 with TRBJ2-7, with D hard to call. This CDR3 has 14 residues. The germline V gene has CDR1 SGHTA and CDR2 FQGNSA. V shed 1 base and J shed 2 bases, with 9 bases lying between them. CDR3: CASSLGLNAYEQYF. CDR3 bases: TGTGCCAGCAGCTTAGGGCTAAACGCCTACGAGCAGTACTTC.

This clonotype was seen ten or more times. The chain combines TRBV7-9 with TRBJ2-5, with D maybe TRBD2 (5 bases). The CDR3 consists of 17 residues. V was trimmed by 2 bases and J by 0 bases, leaving 16 bases between them. Germline V gene sequence: CDR1 SEHNR, CDR2 FQNEAQ (reference sequence). The chain's CDR3 is CASSLIGLNQYQETQYF. The CDR3 nucleotides are TGTGCCAGCAGCTTAATTGGACTCAACCAGTACCAAGAGACCCAGTACTTC.

The CDR3 nucleotides read TGCAGTGCTAGAGAGGGTGGGACAGGGGGACCCCAGTACTTC. Translating gives CSAREGGTGGPQYF. This chain uses TRBV20-1 with TRBJ2-7, with 11 bases that match TRBD1. Germline loops: CDR1 DFQATT, CDR2 SNEGSKA (reference sequence). There are 14 residues in the CDR3. The V gene end was trimmed by 0 bases and the J gene end by 10 bases; junction bases not matched to a gene: 8.

In this sample, this clonotype turned up once. V gene TRBV4-3 combines with J gene TRBJ2-5; D unresolved. CDR1 is LGHNA, CDR2 YSLEER, per germline. Trimming shortened V by 0 bases and J by 9 bases, and 14 bases separated the two germline ends. This CDR3 has 14 amino acids. CDR3 region: CASSQDYATVSQYF. CDR3 nucleotides: TGCGCCAGCAGCCAAGATTATGCTACGGTGTCCCAGTACTTC.

About this clonotype: The germline gene is not matched at one end of the junction; a read error may be the cause. The rearrangement joins TRBV5-5 to TRBJ2-3; D is possibly TRBD1 (5 bases). From germline, CDR1 is SGHKS and CDR2 YYEKEE (reference sequence). The CDR3 spans 13 residues. The CDR3 DNA is TGTACCAGCACCCGAATGGGGCAAGATACGCAGTATTTT. Its translation: CTSTRMGQDTQYF.

V and J are TRBV9 and TRBJ1-2, with unresolved D. The germline gives CDR1 SGDLS, CDR2 YYNGEE. Trimming removed 5 bases at V and 5 bases at J, with 16 bases between. The CDR3 has 14 residues. The CDR3 loop reads CASSHSEGLYGYTF. The CDR3, as DNA: TGTGCCAGCAGTCACAGCGAAGGGCTTTATGGCTACACCTTC. Supplemented by reference TRBV9 and TRBJ1-2, the full variable domain reads DSGVTQTPKHLITATGQRVTLRCSPRSGDLSVYWYQQSLDQGLQFLIQYYNGEERAKGNILERFSAQQFPDLHSELNLSSLELGDSALYFCASSHSEGLYGYTFGSGTRLTVV.

This rearrangement joins TRBV5-1 to TRBJ1-6, with D possibly matching TRBD1 (6 bases). Germline CDR1 and CDR2: SGHRS and YFSETQ. CDR3 size: 16 residues. V was shortened by 3 bases and J by 5 bases, with 15 bases between the two germline ends. The CDR3, as DNA: TGCGCCAGCAGCTCTGCGGGGGGCGCGGATAATTCACCCCTCCACTTT. It codes for CASSSAGGADNSPLHF.

This sequence joins TRBV2 and TRBJ1-5; D gene unclear. Germline values: CDR1 SNHLY, CDR2 FYNNEI. The CDR3 has 13 amino acids. V lost 2 bases, J lost 4 bases, and 6 bases lay in between. The CDR3 nucleotides are TGTGCCAGCAGTGAATGGTTAAATCAGCCCCAGCATTTT. Amino acids: CASSEWLNQPQHF. Together with reference TRBV2 and TRBJ1-5, the CDR3 gives the full variable domain: EPEVTQTPSHQVTQMGQEVILRCVPISNHLYFYWYRQILGQKVEFLVSFYNNEISEKSEIFDDQFSVERPDGSNFTLKIRSTKLEDSAMYFCASSEWLNQPQHFGDGTRLSIL.

Remarks on this clonotype: The junction departs from the called germline gene at one end, perhaps through a read error. This rearrangement joins TRBV12-3 or TRBV12-4 to TRBJ2-3; D unclear. This CDR3 region has 14 residues. The CDR3 sequence is CAGSLDGILDTQYF. CDR3 bases: TGTGCCGGCAGTTTAGATGGGATTCTGGATACGCAGTATTTT.

Details on this clonotype: A much bigger clone sits one base away, suggesting this may be a read error. The chain joins TRBV5-1 to TRBJ2-5; maybe TRBD2 (5 bases). Germline values: CDR1 SGHRS, CDR2 YFSETQ. The V end lost 4 bases, the J end lost 1 base, and 17 bases lay between the germline ends. This CDR3 is built from 16 residues. This CDR3 is CASSPLIGSTQETQYF. The CDR3 DNA follows: TGCGCCAGCAGCCCCCTCATTGGGAGCACCCAAGAGACCCAGTACTTC.

This clonotype was seen a handful of times. CDR3 sequence (DNA): TGCAGTGCTGCCGGGACAGCCTATGGTGAAGCTTTCTTT. Its translation is CSAAGTAYGEAFF. The chain links TRBV20-1 to TRBJ1-1; the match to TRBD1 covers 7 bases. With V trimmed by 5 bases and J by 7 bases, 10 bases remained unmatched. The CDR3 contains 13 residues. Per the germline V gene, CDR1 is DFQATT and CDR2 is SNEGSKA (reference sequence).

The rearrangement joins TRBV2 to TRBJ1-5; 9 nucleotides match TRBD1. The CDR3 spans 15 residues. V lost 3 bases to trimming and J lost 2 bases; unmatched junction nucleotides: 2. Germline V gene lookup returns CDR1 SNHLY and CDR2 FYNNEI. This chain's CDR3 is CASSDRTGGNQPQHF. The CDR3 region has the DNA TGTGCCAGCAGTGATAGGACAGGGGGCAATCAGCCCCAGCATTTT.

The chain combines TRBV15 with TRBJ2-4; a possible D gene is TRBD2 (5 bases). V was cut by 1 base and J by 0 bases, with 16 bases left in between. Germline V gene data show CDR1 as LNHNV and CDR2 as YYDKDF (reference sequence). The CDR3 length is 18 residues. The CDR3 DNA reads as TGTGCCACCAGCAGAGGTTTGGGAGACCTTTTAGCCAAAAACATTCAGTACTTC. As protein: CATSRGLGDLLAKNIQYF.

In this sample, this clonotype turned up a few times. CDR3 DNA sequence: TGTGCCACCAGCAGAGATGGGGGACGGACGAACTATGGCTACACCTTC. It yields the protein CATSRDGGRTNYGYTF. The rearrangement links TRBV15 to TRBJ1-2; maybe TRBD1 (5 bases). V was cut by 0 bases and J by 2 bases, with 13 bases left in between. This CDR3 is built from 16 residues. Per the germline V gene, CDR1 is LNHNV and CDR2 is YYDKDF (reference sequence).

V usage is TRBV4-2 and J usage is TRBJ2-5; 10 bases are a match to TRBD1. The CDR3 covers 15 residues. V was pared by 3 bases and J by 4 bases, with 5 bases of the junction left unmatched. Germline assignment: CDR1 LGHNA and CDR2 YNFKEQ. CDR3 sequence: CASSQEWTGGETQYF. The DNA for the CDR3 is TGTGCCAGCAGCCAGGAATGGACAGGGGGAGAGACCCAGTACTTC.

This clonotype was observed a handful of times. The J gene is TRBJ2-1, the V gene TRBV6-2 or TRBV6-3; D perhaps matches TRBD1 (6 bases). The V gene lost 4 bases and the J gene lost 10 bases, with 11 bases spanning the gap. The CDR3 length is 12 residues. Germline values: CDR1 MNHEY, CDR2 SVGEGT. The CDR3 loop reads CASSWGTSEQFF. CDR3 nucleotide sequence: TGTGCCAGCAGTTGGGGGACATCCGAGCAGTTCTTC.

This clonotype has at least ten counts. This chain connects TRBV7-6 to TRBJ2-1; D is unresolved. CDR1 and CDR2 (germline): SGHVS, FNYEAQ. The V end was cut by 1 base, the J end by 9 bases, with 4 bases between. This CDR3 spans 11 amino acids. In DNA, the CDR3 is TGTGCCAGCAGCTTAGGAAGTGAGCAGTTCTTC. It codes for CASSLGSEQFF. Filled out from reference TRBV7-6 and TRBJ2-1, the complete variable domain reads GAGVSQSPRYKVTKRGQDVALRCDPISGHVSLYWYRQALGQGPEFLTYFNYEAQQDKSGLPNDRFSAERPEGSISTLTIQRTEQRDSAMYRCASSLGSEQFFGPGTRLTVL.

This clonotype was counted between two and nine times. This sequence joins TRBV6-6 and TRBJ1-6, with D uncertain. The germline V gene encodes CDR1 MNHNY and CDR2 SVGAGI (reference sequence). V was trimmed by 0 bases and J by 12 bases, leaving 18 bases between them. This CDR3 spans 16 amino acids. The CDR3 DNA reads as TGTGCCAGCAGTTACTCGAGCATCGGGCGGACTGGACCCCTCCACTTT. Protein sequence: CASSYSSIGRTGPLHF.

This rearrangement joins TRBV10-3 to TRBJ2-1, with D tentatively TRBD2 (5 bases). The V gene lost 3 bases and the J gene lost 9 bases, with 15 bases spanning the gap. The germline gives CDR1 ENHRY, CDR2 SYGVKD. The CDR3 runs 14 residues. CDR3 DNA sequence: TGTGCCATCAGTGATCCCGGGAACCGCGGTGAGCAGTTCTTC. It encodes CAISDPGNRGEQFF.

This clonotype has just a few counts. The genes are TRBV12-5 and TRBJ1-5; D gene ambiguous. Trimming left V 6 bases short and J 7 bases short, with 10 bases between. CDR1 and CDR2 (germline): LGHNT, FRNRAP. There are 12 residues in the CDR3. The CDR3 nucleotides read TGTGCTAGTGGGTCGGGTTCCCAGCCCCAGCATTTT. Amino acid sequence: CASGSGSQPQHF.

Remarks on this clonotype: This may arise from a read error, as a much more abundant clone is one base away. The chain uses TRBV12-3 or TRBV12-4 and TRBJ2-5; TRBD1 aligns across 8 bases. The end of the DNA aligns better with TRBJ2-7, so the J call may be wrong. The CDR3 loop spans 15 amino acids. This chain's CDR3 is CASTLGTGTGDEQYF. CDR3 bases: TGTGCCAGCACTCTGGGTACCGGGACAGGCGACGAGCAGTACTTC.

The rearrangement joins TRBV30 to TRBJ1-1; D unclear. The germline V gene encodes CDR1 GTSNPN and CDR2 SVGIG (reference sequence). The CDR3 sequence is 13 residues long. The V and J ends lost 0 bases and 1 base respectively, with 6 bases between them. The CDR3 region is CAWSVRRNTEAFF. In nucleotides, the CDR3 is TGTGCCTGGAGTGTACGTAGGAACACTGAAGCTTTCTTT.

V is TRBV15 and J is TRBJ2-1; 7 bases agree with TRBD2. V lost 0 bases to trimming and J lost 5 bases; unmatched junction nucleotides: 10. CDR1 LNHNV and CDR2 YYDKDF come from the germline V gene (reference sequence). The CDR3 extends over 17 amino acids. The CDR3 protein is CATSRDGLAVGDNEQFF. The CDR3 bases are TGTGCCACCAGCAGAGATGGCCTAGCGGTGGGTGACAATGAGCAGTTCTTC.

This clonotype has a handful of counts. This sequence joins TRBV9 and TRBJ2-1, with 7 bases lining up with TRBD2. Per germline, CDR1 SGDLS and CDR2 YYNGEE. V lost 4 bases and J lost 1; bases outside the gene matches: 8. This CDR3 region has 16 residues. The CDR3, as DNA: TGTGCCAGCAGCACCCGACTAGCCGGGTCCTACAATGAGCAGTTCTTC. Its protein product is CASSTRLAGSYNEQFF.